The clone carrying this TCR beta chain was seen at least ten times. Its matching antigen is unknown. Study conclusions and caveats: Tumor-infiltrating Treg TCR alpha and beta sequences overlapped most with tumor naive CD4+ T cells, then blood naive. Whole repertoires were not studied in the larger cohort, only one V-J beta rearrangement. Tumor memory CD4+ T cell TCR gene usage clustered with blood and lymph node memory CD4+ cells and lymph node naive CD4+ cells.

After constant-region reverse-primer amplification, full-length variable regions underwent semi-nested PCR with Nested Universal Primer A. TCRdb recomputed calls from the 5' RACE reads with MiXCR, one row per CDR3 protein. The data show around 50,000 distinct CDR3 sequences, roughly 28% seen once. Treg sorting used a CD4+CD25+CD127-/low gate. Trimming removed 2 bases from V and 9 bases from J, with 10 bases in between. The CDR3 has 11 amino acids. From germline, CDR1 is GTSNPN and CDR2 SVGIG (reference sequence). The sample consisted of tumor-infiltrating Tregs sorted from the breast tumor. The genes are TRBV30 and TRBJ1-1; D is unclear. The TCR sequence derives from a female donor with breast cancer. CDR3 in DNA: TGTGCCTGGAGTAAACTCGAGCAAGCTTTCTTT. Its protein is CAWSKLEQAFF.